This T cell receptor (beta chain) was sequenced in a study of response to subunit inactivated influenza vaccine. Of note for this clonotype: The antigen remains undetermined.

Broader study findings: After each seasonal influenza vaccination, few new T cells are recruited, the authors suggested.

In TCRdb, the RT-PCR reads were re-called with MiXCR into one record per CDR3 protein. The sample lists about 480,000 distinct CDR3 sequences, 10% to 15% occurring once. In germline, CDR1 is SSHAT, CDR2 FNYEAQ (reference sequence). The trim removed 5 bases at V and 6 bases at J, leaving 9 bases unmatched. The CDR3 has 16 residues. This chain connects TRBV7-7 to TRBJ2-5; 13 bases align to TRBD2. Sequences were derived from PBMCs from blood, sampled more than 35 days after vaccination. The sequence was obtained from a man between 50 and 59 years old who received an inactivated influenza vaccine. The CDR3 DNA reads TGTGCCAGCAGCCCCGCGACGACTAGCGGGAGGAAGACCCAGTACTTC. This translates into CASSPATTSGRKTQYF.